This TCR beta chain was recovered during a study of shared clonotypes between healthy human individuals. At the level of the study: A donor's plate count was three for CD4 naive and three for CD4 memory; CD8 naive had two and CD8 memory one. Points from the study as a whole: Generally, estimated richness proved larger in naive subsets than it did in memory subsets. Against clonotypes common to all four donors, non-shared ones had lower generation probabilities.

This clone occurred a few times. Its target is not known. Between the trimmed V and J ends, which lost 4 bases and 10 bases, there was a span of 17 bases. The CDR3 covers 13 residues. The germline V gene has CDR1 SGDLS and CDR2 YYNGEE. Method: immunoSEQ multiplex PCR; TCRdb's copy keeps in-frame clones and lacks some. This table holds about 2.1 million clones, roughly 91% found once. CD45RO-negative, CCR7-selected cells formed the naive CD8 fraction, which excluded terminally differentiated effector memory CD45RA+ cells. Adult Caucasians living in Nashville, Tennessee made up all of the donors. The receptor comes from a man between 18 and 29 years old in good health. Some clones in this sample may be carry-over from other donors' samples. The chain has TRBV9 and TRBJ1-1; TRBD1 might be the D (6 bases). Sequencing was done on a sample of naive CD8+ T cells from PBMCs. CDR3: CASSKHPGGGAFF. In DNA, the CDR3 is TGTGCCAGCAGCAAACATCCGGGAGGGGGAGCTTTCTTT.